This T cell receptor (beta chain) was captured by sequencing in a study of blood T cell repertoires in COVID-19. Assay: immunoSEQ multiplex PCR; the TCRdb copy retains only in-frame clones and omits some. The sample carries 200,000 to 300,000 clones, roughly 80% recorded once. This CDR3 region has 15 residues. Per the germline V gene, CDR1 is MNHEY and CDR2 is SMNVEV (reference sequence). After removal of 3 bases from V and 1 base from J, the junction contained 1 base not matched to a gene. The sequence was obtained from a woman older than 75 with COVID-19, enrolled during active disease. Sequenced material: peripheral blood. The genes are TRBV27 and TRBJ2-7; 12 bases are shared with TRBD2. The CDR3 bases are TGTGCCAGCAGTTTGGGACTAGCGGGTTCCTACGAGCAGTACTTC. Translated, it gives CASSLGLAGSYEQYF.